This T cell receptor (beta chain) was captured by sequencing in a study of blood T cell repertoires in COVID-19 (dated by TCRdb to 2020 to 2022). Broadly, across the study: The collaborator samples originated in the United States, Italy and Spain and spanned the acute and convalescent phases of COVID-19. The material from the prospective study consisted of cDNA or gDNA derived from T cells, B-cell-depleted T cells, or PBMCs. The dataset comprised deeply sampled blood TCRbeta repertoires from subjects exposed to, actively infected with, or recovered from COVID-19. A freely available public database, intended as a resource for researchers studying the immune response to SARS-CoV-2, is where the repertoires were released. The samples were drawn from the first 160 participants of the ongoing ImmuneRACE study and from over a thousand subjects provided by 6 global collaborators. Nearly every sample came with metadata listing a de-identified subject ID, COVID-19 status, age in years and sex. HLA class I and class II types, where available, came from metadata supplied by the sample provider rather than from assay-based typing.

At the junction V is shortened by 5 bases and J by 3 bases; bases outside the gene matches: 3. From the germline V gene (reference sequence), CDR1 is LGHDT and CDR2 is YNNKEL. There are 14 amino acids in the CDR3, from cysteine to phenylalanine inclusive. The DNA shown is the 42-base CDR3, in frame from base 1. This clone was detected a few times. What antigen it recognizes has not been identified. Per-base qualities were not stored, and no clone one base away is much larger. TCRbeta CDR3 regions were amplified from genomic DNA using the immunoSEQ Assay, a bias-controlled multiplex PCR. The authors' analysis ran thus. Nucleated cell counts per sample were estimated from amplification of reference gene primers within the assay. To quantify the absolute abundance of each unique TCRbeta CDR3 rearrangement, sequence reads were collapsed and filtered. For each sample, productive Simpson clonality was calculated as the square root of Simpson's diversity index across productive rearrangements. As stored in TCRdb, this immuneACCESS dataset retains in-frame rearrangements with V and J assigned. A fraction of the clones does not appear; measured against another copy, unresolved V genes explain less than half of the discrepancy, and the remainder lacks a known reason. V, J and clone size are taken as reported in that table, and D and trimming were inferred from the DNA itself. The table for this sample lists a few hundred thousand clones; 81% of them were counted only once. More than 0.85% of the sample is taken by the ten largest.

The study at large found these results: The amount of clinical and demographic metadata varied by source and participant and was provided uncurated.

Each collaborating institution followed its own protocols to collect whole blood in K2EDTA tubes. For TCRbeta analysis, collaborator samples were shipped as frozen whole blood, as isolated PBMCs, or as DNA extracted from either sample type. Sequencing used peripheral blood. The receptor chain draws on TRBV3-1 (or the pseudogene TRBV3-2) and TRBJ2-7; TRBD2 lines up with 11 middle nucleotides. This TCR came from a human donor with acute or convalescent COVID-19. The donor label of this sample is uncertain. The nucleotide sequence reads TGTGCCAGCAGCTACACTAGCGGGGGCTACGAGCAGTACTTC. It specifies CASSYTSGGYEQYF.